Listed below are T cell receptor beta chains from one sample, sequenced in a study of cytomegalovirus exposure and HLA in healthy donors. Sequenced by immunoSEQ multiplex PCR; TCRdb stores in-frame clones only, minus some. Altogether 110,000 to 150,000 clones are present, 55% to 80% being singletons, with the ten largest covering around 1.2%. The source material was PBMCs. Receptor source: a woman aged 35 to 49 in good health and CMV-seronegative. Each CDR3 is given with its conserved first and last residue. The order of the fields is clone size, D gene, V gene, CDR3 length, J gene, CDR3 DNA, CDR3 protein. The D gene is left open where the match is weak. Expanded clones are given a class, and other clones once, few, many or no size at all.

-	-	TRBV18	15	TRBJ1-1	TGTGCCAGCTCACCACTACAGGGATTGAACACTGAAGCTTTCTTT	CASSPLQGLNTEAFF
-	TRBD2	TRBV7-9	17	TRBJ2-1	TGTGCCAGCAGCCTCTGGACTAGCCGCAGCTCCTACAATGAGCAGTTCTTC	CASSLWTSRSSYNEQFF
-	TRBD1	TRBV7-9	15	TRBJ1-2	TGTGCCAGCAGCTTCAACAGGGGGACTATTTATGGCTACACCTTC	CASSFNRGTIYGYTF
-	TRBD1	TRBV9	17	TRBJ2-6	TGTGCCAGCAGCGCCGGGACAGGGATTTCTGGGGCCAACGTCCTGACTTTC	CASSAGTGISGANVLTF
-	-	TRBV27	11	TRBJ2-7	TGTGCCAGCAGTAACAACTACGAGCAGTACTTC	CASSNNYEQYF
once	-	TRBV25-1	13	TRBJ1-1	TGTGCCAGCAAAGGACAGCCAAACACTGAAGCTTTCTTT	CASKGQPNTEAFF
-	TRBD2	TRBV13	16	TRBJ2-7	TGTGCCAGCAGCCCTGGGCGCGGGGGTCCCCCCTACGAGCAGTACTTC	CASSPGRGGPPYEQYF
-	-	TRBV4-1	14	TRBJ1-4	TGCGCCAGCAGCCAGACTGGTTTGAATGAAAAACTGTTTTTT	CASSQTGLNEKLFF
once	-	TRBV10-2	12	TRBJ1-2	TGCGCCAGCAGTGAGACAGGGACTGGCTACACCTTC	CASSETGTGYTF
-	TRBD1	TRBV19	13	TRBJ1-1	TGTGCCAGTACCACCTTTGGACAGGGCAAAGCTTTCTTT	CASTTFGQGKAFF
-	TRBD2	TRBV5-6	17	TRBJ2-1	TGTGCCAGCAGCTTAAGCCTGGGACTAGCGGGGGGTATTGAGCAGTTCTTC	CASSLSLGLAGGIEQFF
-	-	TRBV6-6	16	TRBJ1-2	TGTGCCAGCAGTTACTCGAAATTCGCGGGAGACTATGGCTACACCTTC	CASSYSKFAGDYGYTF
few	-	TRBV6-6	14	TRBJ1-1	TGTGCCAGCAGTTACTCATCCGTAGAGGCTGAAGCTTTCTTT	CASSYSSVEAEAFF
few	-	TRBV6-6	14	TRBJ1-1	TGTGCCAGCAGCTCGCTGATGGAACGGGCTGAAGCTTTCTTT	CASSSLMERAEAFF
few	-	TRBV4-1	15	TRBJ2-7	TGCGCCAGCAGCCCGTCTCAGGAACTCCTCCACGAGCAGTACTTC	CASSPSQELLHEQYF
-	TRBD1	TRBV28	13	TRBJ1-2	TGTGCCAGCAGTTGGGACAGCACGGGCGGCTACACCTTC	CASSWDSTGGYTF
-	-	TRBV14	12	TRBJ1-1	TGTGCCAGCAGCCAAACCCTGCGCGAAGCTTTCTTT	CASSQTLREAFF
-	TRBD1	TRBV6-1	15	TRBJ2-7	TGTGCCAGCAGTGAAGCCGGACAGGTTACCTACGAGCAGTACTTC	CASSEAGQVTYEQYF
once	-	TRBV4-1	14	TRBJ2-1	TGCGCCAGCAGCCAGCCTAGGGGGGGCAATGAGCAGTTCTTC	CASSQPRGGNEQFF
-	TRBD1	TRBV19	13	TRBJ2-4	TGTGCCAGTAGGGAGACAGGGCAGGTCATTCAGTACTTC	CASRETGQVIQYF
-	-	TRBV29-1	13	TRBJ1-1	TGCAGCGTCGTCGAGGGCTTGAACACTGAAGCTTTCTTT	CSVVEGLNTEAFF
-	TRBD1	TRBV7-2	16	TRBJ1-6	TGTGCCAGCAGCCGAGCCCCCAGGGGGATGAAGGCACCCCTCCACTTT	CASSRAPRGMKAPLHF
-	-	TRBV6-1	15	TRBJ1-6	TGTGCCAGCAGTGAAGCTCAGGGCACGAATTCACCCCTCCACTTT	CASSEAQGTNSPLHF
-	-	TRBV7-2	14	TRBJ1-5	TGTGCCAGCAGCCGCCAGGAATTCAGTCAGCCCCAGCATTTT	CASSRQEFSQPQHF
-	-	TRBV5-1	13	TRBJ1-1	TGCGCCAGCAGCTTCGATATAGGGGCGAAAGCTTTCTTT	CASSFDIGAKAFF
once	-	TRBV5-8	13	TRBJ2-2	TGTGCCAGCAGCTCACAGGGTCCGGGGGAGCTGTTTTTT	CASSSQGPGELFF
once	-	TRBV7-2	13	TRBJ1-2	TGTGCCAGCAGCTTGGCGGAAGGCTATGGCTACACCTTC	CASSLAEGYGYTF
-	-	TRBV19	16	TRBJ2-4	TGTGCCAGTGGCAGGAAGGCAGGGCTAGCCAAAAACATTCAGTACTTC	CASGRKAGLAKNIQYF
-	TRBD1	TRBV10-2	18	TRBJ1-1	TGCGCCAGCATTGGGACAGGGTGGTTAGATTCTGGGGACACTGAAGCTTTCTTT	CASIGTGWLDSGDTEAFF
-	TRBD1	TRBV6-1	14	TRBJ1-4	TGTGCCAGCAGCAGACAGGGGATAAATGAAAAACTGTTTTTT	CASSRQGINEKLFF
-	-	TRBV4-1	15	TRBJ1-6	TGCGCCAGCAGCCTATTAACAACGTATAATTCACCCCTCCACTTT	CASSLLTTYNSPLHF
-	-	TRBV6-1	15	TRBJ1-5	TGTGCCAGCAGTGAAACCCAACAGCACAATCAGCCCCAGCATTTT	CASSETQQHNQPQHF
-	-	TRBV29-1	13	TRBJ1-2	TGCAGCGTAGCTACAGGGAATCGGGATGGCTACACCTTC	CSVATGNRDGYTF
-	TRBD2	TRBV7-9	15	TRBJ2-2	TGTGCCAGCAGCACCTCGGGGGGGCATACCGGGGAGCTGTTTTTT	CASSTSGGHTGELFF
-	TRBD2	TRBV7-9	11	TRBJ2-1	TGTGCCAGCAGCCTTAGCGGGGAGCAGTTCTTC	CASSLSGEQFF
few	-	TRBV5-1	16	TRBJ2-4	TGCGCCAGCAGCCTAGGACAGCGGCTAGCCAAAAACATTCAGTACTTC	CASSLGQRLAKNIQYF
-	-	TRBV6-5	14	TRBJ2-1	TGTGCCAGCAGCCCCAGGACAGTTTACAATGAGCAGTTCTTC	CASSPRTVYNEQFF
-	-	TRBV4-1	13	TRBJ1-3	TGCGCCAGCAGCCGCCCAGGAGGAAACACCATATATTTT	CASSRPGGNTIYF
-	-	TRBV7-8	15	TRBJ2-7	TGTGCCAGCAGCTTAGCCCGAGGGAGCTCCTACGAGCAGTACTTC	CASSLARGSSYEQYF
-	-	TRBV10-3	11	TRBJ2-7	TGTGCCATTACTAGCTCCTACGAGCAGTACTTC	CAITSSYEQYF
-	-	TRBV5-1	14	TRBJ1-2	TGCGCCAGCAGCTTGGATCCAGGGAACTATGGCTACACCTTC	CASSLDPGNYGYTF
-	TRBD1	TRBV18	15	TRBJ2-3	TGTGCCAGCTCCCCGGACAGGGGGCGGGGAGATACGCAGTATTTT	CASSPDRGRGDTQYF
-	-	TRBV5-1	12	TRBJ1-2	TGCGCCAGCAGCTTCTCAGGTTATGGCTACACCTTC	CASSFSGYGYTF
-	TRBD2	TRBV5-1	15	TRBJ2-3	TGCGCCAGCAGCTTGGGAGCGGGGGGTGGAGATACGCAGTATTTT	CASSLGAGGGDTQYF
-	TRBD1	TRBV15	16	TRBJ1-2	TGTGCCACCAGCAGAGATCCCTGGGACAGCGACTATGGCTACACCTTC	CATSRDPWDSDYGYTF
-	-	TRBV6-5	14	TRBJ1-6	TGTGCCAGCAGGCGCTCCGTACAGTTTTCACCCCTCCACTTT	CASRRSVQFSPLHF
once	TRBD2	TRBV7-2	16	TRBJ2-5	TGTGCCAGCAGCTTATCCTCTAGCGGGGGGCAAGAGACCCAGTACTTC	CASSLSSSGGQETQYF
-	TRBD1	TRBV27	17	TRBJ1-2	TGTGCCAGCAGCCTAAACGGACAGGGGGCGTCCAGCTATGGCTACACCTTC	CASSLNGQGASSYGYTF
-	TRBD1	TRBV29-1	16	TRBJ2-3	TGCAGCGGGCAGGGGGACAGGGGGTTACCCACAGATACGCAGTATTTT	CSGQGDRGLPTDTQYF
-	TRBD1	TRBV11-1	17	TRBJ2-6	TGTGCCAGCAGCCCTAGACAGGGGAGCTCTGGGGCCAACGTCCTGACTTTC	CASSPRQGSSGANVLTF
-	TRBD2	TRBV2	12	TRBJ2-3	TGTGCCAGCAGTCCGACTAGCAGCGAGCAGTATTTT	CASSPTSSEQYF
-	-	TRBV2	16	TRBJ1-2	TGTGCCAGCAGTGAAATCCTTCGGGCGGAGGACTATGGCTACACCTTC	CASSEILRAEDYGYTF